This TCR beta chain comes out of a study of cytomegalovirus exposure and HLA in healthy donors. Use of 60 Vbeta and 13 Jbeta primers characterized the PCR. Assay: immunoSEQ multiplex PCR; the TCRdb copy retains only in-frame clones and omits some. The data show some 130,000 clones, 70% to 85% seen once. A few counts support this clone. This CDR3 contains 14 residues. Germline-derived CDR1 and CDR2 are MGHRA and YSYEKL. Trimming pared 0 bases from V and 2 bases from J, leaving 7 bases between. Sequencing was performed on PBMCs. The V call is TRBV4-1, the J call TRBJ1-2; D is unclear. The origin of this receptor is a male donor in good health and CMV-seropositive. CDR3 DNA sequence: TGCGCCAGCAGCCAAGAAAGACTGAACTATGGCTACACCTTC. As protein: CASSQERLNYGYTF.